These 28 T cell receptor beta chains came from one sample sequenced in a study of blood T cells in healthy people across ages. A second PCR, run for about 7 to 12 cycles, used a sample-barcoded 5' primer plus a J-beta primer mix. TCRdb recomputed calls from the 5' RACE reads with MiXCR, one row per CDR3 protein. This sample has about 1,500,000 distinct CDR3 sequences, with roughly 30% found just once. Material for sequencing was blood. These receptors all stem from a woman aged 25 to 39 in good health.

This chain's CDR3 is CASSEWTGGAYEQYF. CDR3 in DNA: TGTGCCAGCAGTGAATGGACAGGAGGCGCCTACGAGCAGTACTTC. The chain links TRBV6-1 to TRBJ2-7; TRBD1 agrees at 7 bases. V shed 2 bases, J shed 2 bases, and the junction held 6 bases outside the gene matches. This CDR3 region has 15 residues. The germline gives CDR1 MNHNS, CDR2 SASEGT.

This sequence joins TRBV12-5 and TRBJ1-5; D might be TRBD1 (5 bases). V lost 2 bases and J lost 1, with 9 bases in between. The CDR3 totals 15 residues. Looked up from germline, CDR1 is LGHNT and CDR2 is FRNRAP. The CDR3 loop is CASGLSGLSNQPQHF. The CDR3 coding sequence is TGTGCTAGTGGTTTGTCAGGGCTCAGCAATCAGCCCCAGCATTTT. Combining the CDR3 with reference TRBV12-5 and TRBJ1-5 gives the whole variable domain DARVTQTPRHKVTEMGQEVTMRCQPILGHNTVFWYRQTMMQGLELLAYFRNRAPLDDSGMPKDRFSAEMPDATLATLKIQPSEPRDSAVYFCASGLSGLSNQPQHFGDGTRLSIL.

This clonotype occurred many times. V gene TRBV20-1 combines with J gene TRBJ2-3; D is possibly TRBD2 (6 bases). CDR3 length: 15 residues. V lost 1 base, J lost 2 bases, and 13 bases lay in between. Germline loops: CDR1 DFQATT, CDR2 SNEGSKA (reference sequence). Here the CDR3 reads CSARASRDSTDTQYF. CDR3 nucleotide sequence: TGCAGTGCTAGAGCCTCTCGGGACTCCACAGATACGCAGTATTTT.

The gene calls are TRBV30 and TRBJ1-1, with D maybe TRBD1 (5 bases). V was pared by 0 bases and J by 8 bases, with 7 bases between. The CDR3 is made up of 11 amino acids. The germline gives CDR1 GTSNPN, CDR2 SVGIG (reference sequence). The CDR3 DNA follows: TGTGCCTGGAGTGTTTGGGGCGAAGCTTTCTTT. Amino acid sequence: CAWSVWGEAFF.

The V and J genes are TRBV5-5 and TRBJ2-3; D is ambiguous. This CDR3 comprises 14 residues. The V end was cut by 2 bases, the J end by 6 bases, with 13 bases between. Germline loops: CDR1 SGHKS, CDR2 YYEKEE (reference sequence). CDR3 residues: CASSFSQGVDTQYF. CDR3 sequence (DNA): TGTGCCAGCAGCTTTAGTCAAGGAGTTGATACGCAGTATTTT.

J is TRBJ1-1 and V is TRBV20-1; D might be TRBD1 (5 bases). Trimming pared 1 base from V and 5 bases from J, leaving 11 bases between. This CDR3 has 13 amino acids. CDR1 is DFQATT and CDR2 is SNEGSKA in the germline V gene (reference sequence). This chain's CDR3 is CSARGGEGTEAFF. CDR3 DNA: TGCAGTGCTAGAGGGGGCGAGGGGACTGAAGCTTTCTTT.

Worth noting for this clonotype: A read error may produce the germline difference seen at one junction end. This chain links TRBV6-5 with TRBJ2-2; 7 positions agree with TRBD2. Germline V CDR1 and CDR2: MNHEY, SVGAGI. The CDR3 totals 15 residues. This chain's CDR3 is CASTSRGIGTGERFF. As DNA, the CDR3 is TGTGCCAGCACTTCGCGGGGGATCGGCACCGGGGAGCGGTTTTTT.

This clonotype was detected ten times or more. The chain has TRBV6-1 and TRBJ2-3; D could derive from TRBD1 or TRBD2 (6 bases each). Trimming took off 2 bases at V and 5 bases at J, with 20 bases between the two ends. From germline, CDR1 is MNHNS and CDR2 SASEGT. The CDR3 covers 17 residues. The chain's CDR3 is CASSEPGRGGRGDTQYF. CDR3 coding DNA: TGTGCCAGCAGTGAACCGGGGCGAGGGGGGAGAGGAGATACGCAGTATTTT.

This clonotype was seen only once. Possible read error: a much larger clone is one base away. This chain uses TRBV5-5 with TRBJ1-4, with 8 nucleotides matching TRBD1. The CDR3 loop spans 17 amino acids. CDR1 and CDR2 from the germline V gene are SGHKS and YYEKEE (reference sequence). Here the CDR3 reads CASSDGGTGGTNEKRFF. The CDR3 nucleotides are TGTGCCAGCAGCGACGGTGGTACAGGGGGAACTAATGAAAAACGGTTTTTT.

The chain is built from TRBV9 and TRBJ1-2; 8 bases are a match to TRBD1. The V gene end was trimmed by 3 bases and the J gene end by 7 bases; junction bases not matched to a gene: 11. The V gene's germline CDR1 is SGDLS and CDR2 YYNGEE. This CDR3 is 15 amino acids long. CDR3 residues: CASSGLGQGISGYTF. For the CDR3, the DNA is TGTGCCAGCAGCGGTCTAGGACAGGGTATCTCTGGCTACACCTTC.

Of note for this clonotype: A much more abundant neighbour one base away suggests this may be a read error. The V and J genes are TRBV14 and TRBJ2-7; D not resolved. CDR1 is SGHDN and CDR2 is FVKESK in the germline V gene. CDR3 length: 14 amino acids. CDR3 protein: CASSLAEFGYERYF. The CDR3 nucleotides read TGTGCCAGCAGTCTTGCGGAATTCGGCTACGAGCGGTACTTC.

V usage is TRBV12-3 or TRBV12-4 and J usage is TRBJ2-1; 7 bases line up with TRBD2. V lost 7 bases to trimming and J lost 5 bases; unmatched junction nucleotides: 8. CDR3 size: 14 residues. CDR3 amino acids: CASNPGGRNNEQFF. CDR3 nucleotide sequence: TGTGCCAGCAATCCGGGGGGAAGAAACAATGAGCAGTTCTTC.

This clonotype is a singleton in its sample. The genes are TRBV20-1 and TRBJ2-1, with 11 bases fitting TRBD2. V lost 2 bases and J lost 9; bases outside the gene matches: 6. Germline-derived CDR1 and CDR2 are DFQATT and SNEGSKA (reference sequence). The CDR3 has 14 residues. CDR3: CSARPSSGGFEQFF. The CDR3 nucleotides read TGCAGTGCTAGACCATCTAGCGGGGGGTTTGAGCAGTTCTTC.

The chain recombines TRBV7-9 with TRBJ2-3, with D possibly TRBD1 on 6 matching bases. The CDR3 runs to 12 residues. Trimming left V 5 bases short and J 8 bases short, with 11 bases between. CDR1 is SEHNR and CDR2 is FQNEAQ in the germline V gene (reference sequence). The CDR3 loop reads CASSPEGGTQYF. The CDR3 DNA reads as TGTGCCAGCAGCCCGGAAGGGGGTACGCAGTATTTT.

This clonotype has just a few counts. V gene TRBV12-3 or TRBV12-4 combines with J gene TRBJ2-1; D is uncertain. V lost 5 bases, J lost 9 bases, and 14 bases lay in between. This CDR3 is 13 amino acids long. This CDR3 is CASSSSRASEQFF. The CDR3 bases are TGTGCCAGCAGTAGCAGTCGCGCAAGTGAGCAGTTCTTC.

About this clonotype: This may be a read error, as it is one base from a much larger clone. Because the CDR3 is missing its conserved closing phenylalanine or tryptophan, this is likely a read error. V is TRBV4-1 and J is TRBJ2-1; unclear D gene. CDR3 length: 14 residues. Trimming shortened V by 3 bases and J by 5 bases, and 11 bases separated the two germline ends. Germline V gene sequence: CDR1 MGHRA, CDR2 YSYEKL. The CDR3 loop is CASSQRGVDNEQFL. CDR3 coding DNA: TGCGCCAGCAGCCAGCGTGGGGTGGACAATGAGCAGTTCCTC.

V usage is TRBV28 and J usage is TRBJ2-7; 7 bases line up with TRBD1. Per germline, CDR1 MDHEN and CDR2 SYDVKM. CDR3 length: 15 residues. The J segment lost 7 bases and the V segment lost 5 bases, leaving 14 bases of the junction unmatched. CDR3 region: CASSRPGQQRWEQYF. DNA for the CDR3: TGTGCCAGCAGTCGACCGGGACAGCAGCGCTGGGAGCAGTACTTC.

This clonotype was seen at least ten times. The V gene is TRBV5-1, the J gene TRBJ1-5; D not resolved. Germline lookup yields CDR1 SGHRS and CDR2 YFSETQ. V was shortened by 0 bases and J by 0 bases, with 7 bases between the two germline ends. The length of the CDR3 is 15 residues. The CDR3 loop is CASSLDGDSNQPQHF. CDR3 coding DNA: TGCGCCAGCAGCTTGGACGGGGATAGCAATCAGCCCCAGCATTTT.

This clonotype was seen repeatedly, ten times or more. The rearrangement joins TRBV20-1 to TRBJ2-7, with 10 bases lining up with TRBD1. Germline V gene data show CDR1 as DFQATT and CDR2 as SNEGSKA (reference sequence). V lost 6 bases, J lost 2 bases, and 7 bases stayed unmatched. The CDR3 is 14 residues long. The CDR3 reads CSASGTGVTYEQYF. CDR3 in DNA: TGCAGTGCCTCCGGGACAGGGGTAACCTACGAGCAGTACTTC.

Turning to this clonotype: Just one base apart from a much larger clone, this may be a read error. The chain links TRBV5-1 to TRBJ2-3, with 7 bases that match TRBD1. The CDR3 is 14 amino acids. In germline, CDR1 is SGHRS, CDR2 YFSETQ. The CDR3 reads CAGSWDSSTDTQYF. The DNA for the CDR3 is TGCGCCGGCAGCTGGGACAGCTCCACAGATACGCAGTATTTT.

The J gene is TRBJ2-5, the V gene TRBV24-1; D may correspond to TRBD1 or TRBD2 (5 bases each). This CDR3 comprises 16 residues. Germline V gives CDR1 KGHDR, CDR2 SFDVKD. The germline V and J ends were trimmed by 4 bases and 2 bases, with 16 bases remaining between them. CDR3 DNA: TGTGCCACCAGTGACGCCGCCCGGGACGGGCAAGAGACCCAGTACTTC. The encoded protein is CATSDAARDGQETQYF.

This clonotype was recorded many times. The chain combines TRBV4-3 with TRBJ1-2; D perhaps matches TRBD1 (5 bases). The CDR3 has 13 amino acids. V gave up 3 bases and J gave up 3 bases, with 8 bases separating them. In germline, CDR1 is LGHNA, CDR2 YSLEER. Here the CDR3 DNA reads TGCGCCAGCAGCCAGCAGGGCCACTATGGCTACACCTTC. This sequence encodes CASSQQGHYGYTF.

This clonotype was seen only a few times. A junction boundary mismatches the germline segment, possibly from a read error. CDR3 DNA sequence: TGTGCCAGCAGCGTGGTAGGGGCGGCCCGGTCCTGCAATGAGCAGTTCTTC. The encoded protein is CASSVVGAARSCNEQFF. The chain joins TRBV9 to TRBJ2-1; the D gene is possibly TRBD1 (5 bases). Germline V gene sequence: CDR1 SGDLS, CDR2 YYNGEE. This CDR3 region has 17 residues. Using reference TRBV9 and TRBJ2-1 for the parts outside the CDR3, the full variable domain is DSGVTQTPKHLITATGQRVTLRCSPRSGDLSVYWYQQSLDQGLQFLIQYYNGEERAKGNILERFSAQQFPDLHSELNLSSLELGDSALYFCASSVVGAARSCNEQFFGPGTRLTVL.

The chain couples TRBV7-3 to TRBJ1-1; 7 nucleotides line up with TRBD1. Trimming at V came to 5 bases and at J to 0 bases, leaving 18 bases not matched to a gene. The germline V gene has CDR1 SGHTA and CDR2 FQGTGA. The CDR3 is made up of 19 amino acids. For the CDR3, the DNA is TGTGCCAGCAGCCTACGATACAGGGGCCTCGGCGTTGTGAACACTGAAGCTTTCTTT. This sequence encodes CASSLRYRGLGVVNTEAFF.

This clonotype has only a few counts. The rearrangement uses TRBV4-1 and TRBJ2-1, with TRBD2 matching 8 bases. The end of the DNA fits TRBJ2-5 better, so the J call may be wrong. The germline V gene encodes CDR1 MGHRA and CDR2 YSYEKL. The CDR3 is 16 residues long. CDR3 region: CASSQAGTRVVETQYF. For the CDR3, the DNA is TGCGCCAGCAGCCAAGCCGGGACTAGGGTTGTGGAGACCCAGTACTTC.

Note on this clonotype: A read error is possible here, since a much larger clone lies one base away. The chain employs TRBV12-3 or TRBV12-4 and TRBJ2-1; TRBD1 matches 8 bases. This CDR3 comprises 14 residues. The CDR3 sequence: CVSSLGDRFHEQFF. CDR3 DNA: TGTGTCAGCAGTTTAGGGGACAGGTTCCATGAGCAGTTCTTC.

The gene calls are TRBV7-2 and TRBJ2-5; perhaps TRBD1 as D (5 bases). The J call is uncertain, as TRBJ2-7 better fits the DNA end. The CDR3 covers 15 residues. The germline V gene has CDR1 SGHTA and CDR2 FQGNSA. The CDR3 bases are TGTGCCAGCGAGAAAGCAGGGCCCATTTACAACGAGCAGTACTTC. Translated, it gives CASEKAGPIYNEQYF.

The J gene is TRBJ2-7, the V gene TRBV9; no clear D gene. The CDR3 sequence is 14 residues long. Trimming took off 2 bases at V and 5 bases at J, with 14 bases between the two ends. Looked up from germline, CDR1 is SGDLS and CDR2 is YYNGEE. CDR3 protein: CASSVSAEADEQYF. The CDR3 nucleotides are TGTGCCAGCAGCGTTTCCGCCGAGGCCGACGAGCAGTACTTC. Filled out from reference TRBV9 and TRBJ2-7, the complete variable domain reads DSGVTQTPKHLITATGQRVTLRCSPRSGDLSVYWYQQSLDQGLQFLIQYYNGEERAKGNILERFSAQQFPDLHSELNLSSLELGDSALYFCASSVSAEADEQYFGPGTRLTVT.